What follows is one T cell receptor beta chain and its context. The data belong to a study of blood T cell repertoires in COVID-19. Whole-study context: The cDNA or gDNA used as material had been derived from T cells, B-cell-depleted T cells, or PBMCs.

The V gene's germline CDR1 is SNHLY and CDR2 FYNNEI. V lost 7 bases to trimming and J lost 4 bases, with 16 bases between them. The CDR3 is 14 residues long. Study processing details: Amplifying reference gene primers gave estimates of nucleated cell counts. TCRdb's table, derived via immunoSEQ multiplex PCR, lists solely in-frame clones and lacks some. That table is the source of V, J and clone size, and D and trimming were worked out from the DNA. The profile shows a few hundred thousand clones, around nine tenths of them singletons. This chain uses TRBV2 with TRBJ1-1; tentative D call: TRBD1 (5 bases). Sequencing was done on a sample of PBMCs or T cells enriched from blood (not recorded which). The sequence derives from a woman between 50 and 59 years old who had recovered from COVID-19. The CDR3 bases are TGTGCCAGCAAAGGACAACTTATGATCACTGAAGCTTTCTTT. It encodes CASKGQLMITEAFF.